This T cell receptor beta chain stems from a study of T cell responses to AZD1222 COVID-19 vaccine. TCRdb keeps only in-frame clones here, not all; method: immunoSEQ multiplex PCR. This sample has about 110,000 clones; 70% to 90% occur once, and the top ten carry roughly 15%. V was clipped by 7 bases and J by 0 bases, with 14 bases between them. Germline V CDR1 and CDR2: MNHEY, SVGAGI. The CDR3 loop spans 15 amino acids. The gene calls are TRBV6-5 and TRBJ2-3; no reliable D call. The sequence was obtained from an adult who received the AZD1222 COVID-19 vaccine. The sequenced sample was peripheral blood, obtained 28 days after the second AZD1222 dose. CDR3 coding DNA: TGTGCCAGCAAGGGTACCGGACCAAGCACAGATACGCAGTATTTT. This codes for CASKGTGPSTDTQYF.